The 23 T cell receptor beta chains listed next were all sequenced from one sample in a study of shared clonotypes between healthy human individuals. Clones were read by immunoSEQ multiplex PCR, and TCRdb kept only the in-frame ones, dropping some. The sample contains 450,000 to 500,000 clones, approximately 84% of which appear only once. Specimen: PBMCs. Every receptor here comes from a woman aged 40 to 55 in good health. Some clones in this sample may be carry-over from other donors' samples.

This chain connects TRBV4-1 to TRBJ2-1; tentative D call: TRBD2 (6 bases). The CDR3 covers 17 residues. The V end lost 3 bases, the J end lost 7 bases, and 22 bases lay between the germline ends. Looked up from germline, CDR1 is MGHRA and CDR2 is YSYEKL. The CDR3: CASSQPGGVVDGNEQFF. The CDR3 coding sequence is TGCGCCAGCAGCCAGCCCGGAGGGGTGGTTGACGGGAATGAGCAGTTCTTC.

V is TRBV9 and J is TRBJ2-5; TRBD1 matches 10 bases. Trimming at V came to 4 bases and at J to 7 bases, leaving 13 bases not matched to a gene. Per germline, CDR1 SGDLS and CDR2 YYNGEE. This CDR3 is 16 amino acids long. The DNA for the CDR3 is TGTGCCAGCAGCCTATCCCCCGGGACAGGGGAGGGGACCCAGTACTTC. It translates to CASSLSPGTGEGTQYF.

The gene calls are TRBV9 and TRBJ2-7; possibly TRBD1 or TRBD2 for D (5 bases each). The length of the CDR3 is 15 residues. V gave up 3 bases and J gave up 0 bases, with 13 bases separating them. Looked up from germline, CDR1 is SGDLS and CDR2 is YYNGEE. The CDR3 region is CASSGGRWSSYEQYF. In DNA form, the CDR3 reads TGTGCCAGCAGCGGGGGACGGTGGTCCTCCTACGAGCAGTACTTC. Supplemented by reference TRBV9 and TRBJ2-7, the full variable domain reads DSGVTQTPKHLITATGQRVTLRCSPRSGDLSVYWYQQSLDQGLQFLIQYYNGEERAKGNILERFSAQQFPDLHSELNLSSLELGDSALYFCASSGGRWSSYEQYFGPGTRLTVT.

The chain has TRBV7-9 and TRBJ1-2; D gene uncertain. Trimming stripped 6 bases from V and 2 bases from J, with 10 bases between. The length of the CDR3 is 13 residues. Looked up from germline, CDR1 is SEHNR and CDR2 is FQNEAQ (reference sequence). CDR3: CASRNSANYGYTF. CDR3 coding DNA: TGTGCCAGCAGAAACAGCGCAAACTATGGCTACACCTTC. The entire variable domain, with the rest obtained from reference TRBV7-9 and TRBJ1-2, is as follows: DTGVSQNPRHKITKRGQNVTFRCDPISEHNRLYWYRQTLGQGPEFLTYFQNEAQLEKSRLLSDRFSAERPKGSFSTLEIQRTEQGDSAMYLCASRNSANYGYTFGSGTRLTVV.

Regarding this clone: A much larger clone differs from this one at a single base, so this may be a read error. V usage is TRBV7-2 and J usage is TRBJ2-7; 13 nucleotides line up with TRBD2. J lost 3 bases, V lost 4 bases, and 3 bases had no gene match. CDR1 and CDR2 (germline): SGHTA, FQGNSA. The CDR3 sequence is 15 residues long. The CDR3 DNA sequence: TGTGCCAGCAGCTCCGGGACTAGCGGGGTCTACGAGCAGTACTTC. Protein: CASSSGTSGVYEQYF.

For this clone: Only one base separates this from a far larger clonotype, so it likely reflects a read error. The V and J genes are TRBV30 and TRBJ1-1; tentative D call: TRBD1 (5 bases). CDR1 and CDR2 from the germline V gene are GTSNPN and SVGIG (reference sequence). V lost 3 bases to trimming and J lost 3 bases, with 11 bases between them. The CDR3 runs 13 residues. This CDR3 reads CAWSDGAYTEAFF. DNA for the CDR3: TGTGCCTGGAGCGACGGGGCCTACACTGAAGCTTTCTTT.

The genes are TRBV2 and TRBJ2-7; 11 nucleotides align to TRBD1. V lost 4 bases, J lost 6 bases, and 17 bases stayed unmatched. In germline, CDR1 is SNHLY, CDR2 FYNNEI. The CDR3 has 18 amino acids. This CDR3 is CASSAPVGGQGAQREQYF. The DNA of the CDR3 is TGTGCCAGCAGTGCCCCGGTTGGCGGACAGGGGGCGCAACGCGAGCAGTACTTC.

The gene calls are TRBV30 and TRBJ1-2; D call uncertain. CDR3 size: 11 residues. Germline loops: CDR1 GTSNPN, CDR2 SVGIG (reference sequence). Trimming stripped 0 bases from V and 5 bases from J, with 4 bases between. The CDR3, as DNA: TGTGCCTGGAGTGTTGAGTATGGCTACACCTTC. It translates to CAWSVEYGYTF.

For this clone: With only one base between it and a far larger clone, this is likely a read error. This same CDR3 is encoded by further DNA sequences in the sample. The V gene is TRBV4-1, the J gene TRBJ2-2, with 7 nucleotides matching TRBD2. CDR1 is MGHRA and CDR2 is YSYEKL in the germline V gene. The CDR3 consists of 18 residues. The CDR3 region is CASSQVALAGENTGELFF. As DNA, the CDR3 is TGCGCCAGCAGCCAAGTGGCCCTCGCGGGGGAAAACACAGGGGAGCTGTTTTTT.

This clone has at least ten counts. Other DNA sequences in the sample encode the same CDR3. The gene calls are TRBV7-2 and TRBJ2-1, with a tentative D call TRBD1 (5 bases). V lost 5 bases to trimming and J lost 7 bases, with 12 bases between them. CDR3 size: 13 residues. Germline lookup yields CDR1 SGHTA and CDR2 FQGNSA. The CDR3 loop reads CASSGIRENEQFF. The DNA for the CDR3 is TGTGCCAGCAGCGGGATCAGGGAAAATGAGCAGTTCTTC.

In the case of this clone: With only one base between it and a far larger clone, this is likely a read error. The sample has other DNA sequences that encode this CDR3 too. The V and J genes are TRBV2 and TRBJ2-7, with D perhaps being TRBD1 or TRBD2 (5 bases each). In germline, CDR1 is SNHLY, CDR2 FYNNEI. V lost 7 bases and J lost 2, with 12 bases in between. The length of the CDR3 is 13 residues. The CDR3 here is CASTPGQTYEQYF. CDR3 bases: TGTGCCAGCACCCCGGGGCAGACCTACGAGCAGTACTTC. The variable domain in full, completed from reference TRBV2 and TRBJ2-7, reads EPEVTQTPSHQVTQMGQEVILRCVPISNHLYFYWYRQILGQKVEFLVSFYNNEISEKSEIFDDQFSVERPDGSNFTLKIRSTKLEDSAMYFCASTPGQTYEQYFGPGTRLTVT.

The DNA of the CDR3 is TGTGCCAGCTCACCAACTAGCGGGACCACAGATACGCAGTATTTT. This translates into CASSPTSGTTDTQYF. The chain uses TRBV18 and TRBJ2-3; 10 nucleotides align to TRBD2. V gave up 2 bases and J gave up 2 bases; unmatched junction bases: 1. The CDR3 extends over 15 amino acids. The germline CDR1 and CDR2 sequences are KGHSH and LQKENI.

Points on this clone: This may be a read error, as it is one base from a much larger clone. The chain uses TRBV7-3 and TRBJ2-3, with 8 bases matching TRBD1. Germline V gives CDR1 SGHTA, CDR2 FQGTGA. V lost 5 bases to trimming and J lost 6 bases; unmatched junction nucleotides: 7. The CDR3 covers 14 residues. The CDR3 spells CASSLQGASDTQYF. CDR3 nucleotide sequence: TGTGCCAGCAGCCTCCAGGGGGCATCCGATACGCAGTATTTT.

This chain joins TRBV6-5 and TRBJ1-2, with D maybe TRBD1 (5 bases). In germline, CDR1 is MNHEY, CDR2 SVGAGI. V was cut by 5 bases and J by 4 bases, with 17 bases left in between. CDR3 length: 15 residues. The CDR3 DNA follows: TGTGCCAGCAGTCCGGATGGGGCCATACCCTATGGCTACACCTTC. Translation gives CASSPDGAIPYGYTF.

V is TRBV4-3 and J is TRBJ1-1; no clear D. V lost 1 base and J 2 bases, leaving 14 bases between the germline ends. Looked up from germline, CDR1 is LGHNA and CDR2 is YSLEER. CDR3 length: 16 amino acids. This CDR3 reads CASSQVWGYDNTEAFF. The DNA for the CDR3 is TGCGCCAGCAGCCAAGTTTGGGGATACGATAACACTGAAGCTTTCTTT.

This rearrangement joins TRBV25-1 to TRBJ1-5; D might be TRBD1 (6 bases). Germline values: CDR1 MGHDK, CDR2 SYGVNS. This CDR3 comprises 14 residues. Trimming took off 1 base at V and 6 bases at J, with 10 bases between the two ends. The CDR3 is CASSEWGAGQPQHF. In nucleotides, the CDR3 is TGTGCCAGCAGTGAATGGGGGGCAGGTCAGCCCCAGCATTTT.

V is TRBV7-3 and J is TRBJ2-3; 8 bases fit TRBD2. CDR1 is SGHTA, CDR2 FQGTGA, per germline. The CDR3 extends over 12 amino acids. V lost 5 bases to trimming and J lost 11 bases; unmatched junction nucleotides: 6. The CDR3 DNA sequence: TGTGCCAGCAGCCCAGCGGGGGACGTGCAGTATTTT. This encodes CASSPAGDVQYF.

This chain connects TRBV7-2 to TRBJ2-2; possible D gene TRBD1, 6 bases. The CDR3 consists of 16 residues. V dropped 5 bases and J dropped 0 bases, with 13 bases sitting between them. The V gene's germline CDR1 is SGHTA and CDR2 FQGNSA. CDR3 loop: CASSIRQDPNTGELFF. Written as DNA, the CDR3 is TGTGCCAGCAGCATTAGACAGGACCCGAACACCGGGGAGCTGTTTTTT.

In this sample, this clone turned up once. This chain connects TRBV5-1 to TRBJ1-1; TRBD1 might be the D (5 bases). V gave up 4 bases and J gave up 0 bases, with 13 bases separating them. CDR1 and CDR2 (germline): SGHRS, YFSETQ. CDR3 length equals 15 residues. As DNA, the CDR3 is TGCGCCAGCAGCCCAGGGACGCTCCTGAACACTGAAGCTTTCTTT. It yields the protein CASSPGTLLNTEAFF. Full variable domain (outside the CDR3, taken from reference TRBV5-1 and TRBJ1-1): KAGVTQTPRYLIKTRGQQVTLSCSPISGHRSVSWYQQTPGQGLQFLFEYFSETQRNKGNFPGRFSGRQFSNSRSEMNVSTLELGDSALYLCASSPGTLLNTEAFFGQGTRLTVV.

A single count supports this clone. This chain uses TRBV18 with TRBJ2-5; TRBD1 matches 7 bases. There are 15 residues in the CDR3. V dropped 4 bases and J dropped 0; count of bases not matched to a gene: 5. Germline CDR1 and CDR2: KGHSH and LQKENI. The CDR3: CASSRSTGDQETQYF. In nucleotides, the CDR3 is TGTGCCAGCTCACGGAGTACAGGGGACCAAGAGACCCAGTACTTC.

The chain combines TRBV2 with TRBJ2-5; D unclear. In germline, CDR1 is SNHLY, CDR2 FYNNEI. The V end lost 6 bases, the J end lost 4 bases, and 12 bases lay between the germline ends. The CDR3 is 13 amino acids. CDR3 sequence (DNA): TGTGCCAGCAGCTTCGGATTTGGAGAGACCCAGTACTTC. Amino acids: CASSFGFGETQYF.

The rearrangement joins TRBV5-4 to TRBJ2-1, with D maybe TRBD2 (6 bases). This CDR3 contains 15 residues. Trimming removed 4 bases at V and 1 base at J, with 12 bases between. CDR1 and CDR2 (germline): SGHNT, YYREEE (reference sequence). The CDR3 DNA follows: TGTGCCAGCAGCATGGAGGGACCTTCCTACAATGAGCAGTTCTTC. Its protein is CASSMEGPSYNEQFF.

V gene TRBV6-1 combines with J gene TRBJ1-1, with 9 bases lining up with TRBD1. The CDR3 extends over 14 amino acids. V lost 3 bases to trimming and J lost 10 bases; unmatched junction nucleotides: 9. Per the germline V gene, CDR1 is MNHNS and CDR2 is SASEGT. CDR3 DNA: TGTGCCAGCAGTGAGACCGGGACAGGGTGGGGAGCTTTCTTT. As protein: CASSETGTGWGAFF.